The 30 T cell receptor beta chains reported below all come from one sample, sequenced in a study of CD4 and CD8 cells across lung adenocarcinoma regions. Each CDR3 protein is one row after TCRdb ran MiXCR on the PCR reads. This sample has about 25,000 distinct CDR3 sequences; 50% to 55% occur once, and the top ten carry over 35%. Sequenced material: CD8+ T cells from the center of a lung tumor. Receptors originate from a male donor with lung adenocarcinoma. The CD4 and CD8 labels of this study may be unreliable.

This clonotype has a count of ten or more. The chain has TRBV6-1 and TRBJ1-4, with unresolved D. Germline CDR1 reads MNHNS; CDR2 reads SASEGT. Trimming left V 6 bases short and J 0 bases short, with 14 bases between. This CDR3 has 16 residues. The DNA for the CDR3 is TGTGCCAGCAGGTTCCGGACGTCTGCAACTAATGAAAAACTGTTTTTT. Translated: CASRFRTSATNEKLFF.

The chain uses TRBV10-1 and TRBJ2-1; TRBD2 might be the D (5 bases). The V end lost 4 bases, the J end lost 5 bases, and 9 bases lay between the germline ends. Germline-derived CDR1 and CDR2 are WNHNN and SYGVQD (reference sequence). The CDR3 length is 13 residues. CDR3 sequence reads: CASSVGVHNEQFF. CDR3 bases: TGCGCCAGCAGTGTGGGAGTTCACAATGAGCAGTTCTTC.

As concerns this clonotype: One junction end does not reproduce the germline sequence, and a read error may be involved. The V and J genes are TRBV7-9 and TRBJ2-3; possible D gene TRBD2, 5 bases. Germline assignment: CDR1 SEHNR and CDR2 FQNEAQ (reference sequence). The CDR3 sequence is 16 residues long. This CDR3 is CASSLAALGSTDTQYF. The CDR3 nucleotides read TGTGCCAGCAGCTTAGCGGCGCTGGGGAGCACAGATACGCAGTATTTC.

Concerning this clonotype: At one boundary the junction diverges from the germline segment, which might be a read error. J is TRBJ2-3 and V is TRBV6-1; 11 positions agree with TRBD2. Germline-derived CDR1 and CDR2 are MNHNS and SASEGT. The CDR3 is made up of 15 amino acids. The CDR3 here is CARGKGGLAADTQYF. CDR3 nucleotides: TGTGCCAGGGGCAAAGGGGGACTAGCGGCAGATACGCAGTATTTC.

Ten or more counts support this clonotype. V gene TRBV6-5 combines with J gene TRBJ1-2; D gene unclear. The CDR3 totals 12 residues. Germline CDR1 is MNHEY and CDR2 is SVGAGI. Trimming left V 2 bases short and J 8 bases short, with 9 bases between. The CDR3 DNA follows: TGTGCCAGCAGTTACACGGGTCGAGGCTACACCTTC. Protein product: CASSYTGRGYTF.

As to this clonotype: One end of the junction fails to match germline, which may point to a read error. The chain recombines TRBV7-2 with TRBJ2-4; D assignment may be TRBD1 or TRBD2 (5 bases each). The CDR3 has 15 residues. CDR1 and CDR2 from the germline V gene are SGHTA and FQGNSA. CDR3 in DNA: TGTGCCAGCGTCTCGGGGCCGAGCGCCAAAGACATTCAGTATTTC. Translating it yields CASVSGPSAKDIQYF.

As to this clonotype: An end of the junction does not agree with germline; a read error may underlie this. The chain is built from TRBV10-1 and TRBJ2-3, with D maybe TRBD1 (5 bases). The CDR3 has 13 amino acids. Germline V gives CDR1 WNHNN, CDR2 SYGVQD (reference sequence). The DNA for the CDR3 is TGCGCCAGCAGTCCAGTGAGCACAGGTACGCAGTATTTT. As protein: CASSPVSTGTQYF.

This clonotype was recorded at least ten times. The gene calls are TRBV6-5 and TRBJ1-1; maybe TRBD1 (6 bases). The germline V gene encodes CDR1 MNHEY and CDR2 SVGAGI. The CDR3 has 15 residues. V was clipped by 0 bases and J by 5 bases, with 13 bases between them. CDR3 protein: CASSYSKRGATEAFF. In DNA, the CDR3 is TGTGCCAGCAGTTACTCGAAGCGGGGGGCAACTGAAGCTTTCTTT.

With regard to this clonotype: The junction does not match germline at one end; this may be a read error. CDR3 sequence (DNA): TGTGCCAGCAGCCATCTTTTTAATTCTCCAGAGACGCAGTACTTT. Its translation: CASSHLFNSPETQYF. The chain combines TRBV7-2 with TRBJ2-5; D is unclear. CDR1 is SGHTA, CDR2 FQGNSA, per germline. The length of the CDR3 is 15 residues.

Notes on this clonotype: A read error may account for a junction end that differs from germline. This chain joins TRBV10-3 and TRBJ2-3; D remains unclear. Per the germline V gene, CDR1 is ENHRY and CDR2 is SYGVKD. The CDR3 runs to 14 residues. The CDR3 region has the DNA TGTGCCATCAGTGGTGCGCGAGCCCCAGACACTCAGTACTTT. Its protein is CAISGARAPDTQYF.

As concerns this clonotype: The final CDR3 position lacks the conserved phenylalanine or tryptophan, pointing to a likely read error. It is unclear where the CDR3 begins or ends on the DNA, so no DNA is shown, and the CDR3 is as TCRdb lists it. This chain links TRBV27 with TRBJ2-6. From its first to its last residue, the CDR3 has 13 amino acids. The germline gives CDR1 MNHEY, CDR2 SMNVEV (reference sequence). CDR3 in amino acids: CASSLTGANVLTL.

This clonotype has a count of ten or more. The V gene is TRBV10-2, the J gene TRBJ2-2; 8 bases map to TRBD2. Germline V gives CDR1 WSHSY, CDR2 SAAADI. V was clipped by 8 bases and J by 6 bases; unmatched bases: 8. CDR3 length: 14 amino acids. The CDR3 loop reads CASAAGAPPGELFF. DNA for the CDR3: TGCGCCAGCGCAGCGGGAGCGCCCCCCGGGGAGCTGTTTTTT.

CDR3 loop: CASSPRGTGAFF. As DNA, the CDR3 is TGTGCCAGCAGCCCCCGTGGAACAGGGGCTTTCTTT. The V gene is TRBV3-1, the J gene TRBJ1-1, with TRBD1 as a possible D gene (6 bases). The CDR3 has 12 residues. The germline V and J ends were trimmed by 4 bases and 11 bases, with 14 bases remaining between them. Per germline, CDR1 LGHDT and CDR2 YNNKEL (reference sequence).

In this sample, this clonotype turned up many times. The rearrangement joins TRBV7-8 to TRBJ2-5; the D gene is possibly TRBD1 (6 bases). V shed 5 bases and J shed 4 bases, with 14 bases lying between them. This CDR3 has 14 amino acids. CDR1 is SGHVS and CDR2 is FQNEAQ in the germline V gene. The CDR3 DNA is TGTGCCAGCAGCCCAGGACAGAGAACAGAGACCCAGTACTTC. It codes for CASSPGQRTETQYF.

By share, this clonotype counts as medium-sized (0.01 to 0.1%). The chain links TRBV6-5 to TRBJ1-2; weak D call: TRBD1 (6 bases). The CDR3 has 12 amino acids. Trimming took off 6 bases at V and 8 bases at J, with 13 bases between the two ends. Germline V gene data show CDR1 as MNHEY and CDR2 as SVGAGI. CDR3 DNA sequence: TGTGCCAGCAGCTTAACCAGGGGCGGCTACACCTTC. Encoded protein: CASSLTRGGYTF.

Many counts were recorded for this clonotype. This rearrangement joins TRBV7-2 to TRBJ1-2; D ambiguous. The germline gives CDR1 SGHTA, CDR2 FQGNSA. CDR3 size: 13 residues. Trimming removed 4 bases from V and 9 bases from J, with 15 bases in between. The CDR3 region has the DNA TGTGCCAGCAGCTCCTCCCCCGGCGGGAGCTACACCTTC. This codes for CASSSSPGGSYTF.

The CDR3 is CASSPTLVAGLSQFF. In DNA, the CDR3 is TGTGCCAGCAGCCCAACCTTAGTAGCGGGACTCTCGCAGTTCTTC. The V gene is TRBV7-6, the J gene TRBJ2-1; TRBD2 agrees at 8 bases. Per the germline V gene, CDR1 is SGHVS and CDR2 is FNYEAQ. Trimming removed 5 bases from V and 12 bases from J; junction bases left unmatched: 15. This CDR3 comprises 15 residues.

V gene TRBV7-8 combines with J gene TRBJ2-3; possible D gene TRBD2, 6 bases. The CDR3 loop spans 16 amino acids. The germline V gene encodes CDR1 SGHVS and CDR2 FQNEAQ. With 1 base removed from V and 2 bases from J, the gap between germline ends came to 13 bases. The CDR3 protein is CASSLGRGIPTDTQYF. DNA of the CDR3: TGTGCCAGCAGCTTAGGCCGCGGGATCCCCACAGATACGCAGTATTTT.

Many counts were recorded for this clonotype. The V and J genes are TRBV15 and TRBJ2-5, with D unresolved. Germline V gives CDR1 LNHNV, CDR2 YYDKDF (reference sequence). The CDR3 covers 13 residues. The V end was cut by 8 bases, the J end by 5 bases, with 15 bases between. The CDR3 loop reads CATLAESGETQYF. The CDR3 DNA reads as TGTGCCACCCTCGCCGAATCCGGGGAGACCCAGTACTTC.

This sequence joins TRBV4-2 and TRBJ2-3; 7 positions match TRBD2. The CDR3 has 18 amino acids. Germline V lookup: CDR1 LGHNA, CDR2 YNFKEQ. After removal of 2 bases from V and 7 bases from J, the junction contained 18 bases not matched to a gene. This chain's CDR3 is CASSQFSGPQASFNTQYF. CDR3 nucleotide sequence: TGTGCCAGCAGCCAATTTAGCGGGCCCCAGGCCAGCTTTAATACGCAGTATTTT.

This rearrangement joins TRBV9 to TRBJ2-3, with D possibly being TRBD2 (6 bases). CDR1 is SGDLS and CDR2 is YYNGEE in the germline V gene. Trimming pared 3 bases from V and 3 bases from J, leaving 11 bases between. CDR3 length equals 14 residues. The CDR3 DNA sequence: TGTGCCAGCAGCGAAAGACTAGAGACAGATACGCAGTATTTT. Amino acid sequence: CASSERLETDTQYF.

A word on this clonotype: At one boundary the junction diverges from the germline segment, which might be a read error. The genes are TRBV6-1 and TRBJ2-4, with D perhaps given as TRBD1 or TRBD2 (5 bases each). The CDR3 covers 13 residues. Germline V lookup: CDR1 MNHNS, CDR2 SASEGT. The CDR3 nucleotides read TGTGCCACGGGGCTGAGAGCCACAGATACGCAGTACTTT. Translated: CATGLRATDTQYF.

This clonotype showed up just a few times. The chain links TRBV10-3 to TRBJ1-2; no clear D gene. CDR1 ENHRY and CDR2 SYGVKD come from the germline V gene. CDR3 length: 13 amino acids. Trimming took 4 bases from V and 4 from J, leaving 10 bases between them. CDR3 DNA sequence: TGTGCCATCAGTGCCAAGGGTGGCTATGGCTACACCTTC. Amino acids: CAISAKGGYGYTF.

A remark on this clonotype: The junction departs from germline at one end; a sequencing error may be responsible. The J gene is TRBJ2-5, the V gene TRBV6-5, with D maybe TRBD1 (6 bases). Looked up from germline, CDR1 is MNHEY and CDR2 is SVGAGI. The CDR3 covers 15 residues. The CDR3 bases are TGTGCCAGGGGTTACGGGGCAGGGGACCCAGAGACCCAGTATTTC. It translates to CARGYGAGDPETQYF.

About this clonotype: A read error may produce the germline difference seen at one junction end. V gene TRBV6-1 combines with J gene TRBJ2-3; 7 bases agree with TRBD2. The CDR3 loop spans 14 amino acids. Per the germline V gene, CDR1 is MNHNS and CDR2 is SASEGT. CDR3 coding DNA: TGTGCCAGCAGGGGGCGGGGGAGCACAGATATGCAGTATTTC. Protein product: CASRGRGSTDMQYF.

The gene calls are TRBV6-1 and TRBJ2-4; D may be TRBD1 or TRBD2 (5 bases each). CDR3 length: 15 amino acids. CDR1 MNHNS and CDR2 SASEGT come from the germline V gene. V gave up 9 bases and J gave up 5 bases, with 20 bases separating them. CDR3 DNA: TGTGCCAGGAGCCCCGGGGCAGTGAGGCAAAACATTCAGTACTTC. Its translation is CARSPGAVRQNIQYF.

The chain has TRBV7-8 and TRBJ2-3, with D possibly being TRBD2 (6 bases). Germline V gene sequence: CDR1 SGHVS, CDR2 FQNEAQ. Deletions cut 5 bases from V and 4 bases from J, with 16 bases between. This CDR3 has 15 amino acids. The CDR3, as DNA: TGTGCCAGCAGCATCCTTCCGGGGGTCGCAGATACGCAGTATTTT. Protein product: CASSILPGVADTQYF.

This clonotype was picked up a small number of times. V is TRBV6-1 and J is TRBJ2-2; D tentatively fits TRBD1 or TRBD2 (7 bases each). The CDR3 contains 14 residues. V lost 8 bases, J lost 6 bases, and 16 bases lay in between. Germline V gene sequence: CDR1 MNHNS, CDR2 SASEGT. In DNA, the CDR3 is TGTGCCAGCCAGGGGGGGCGATTTTCCGGGGAGCTGTTTTTT. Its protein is CASQGGRFSGELFF.

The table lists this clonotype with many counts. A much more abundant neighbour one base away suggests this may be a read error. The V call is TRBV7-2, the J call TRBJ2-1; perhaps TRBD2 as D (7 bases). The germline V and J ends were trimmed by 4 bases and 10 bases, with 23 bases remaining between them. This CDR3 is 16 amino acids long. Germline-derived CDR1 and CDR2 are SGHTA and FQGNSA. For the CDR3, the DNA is TGTGCCAGCAGCTCCAAAGCGGGGACAAGCTCCTACGAGCAGTTCTTC. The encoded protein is CASSSKAGTSSYEQFF.

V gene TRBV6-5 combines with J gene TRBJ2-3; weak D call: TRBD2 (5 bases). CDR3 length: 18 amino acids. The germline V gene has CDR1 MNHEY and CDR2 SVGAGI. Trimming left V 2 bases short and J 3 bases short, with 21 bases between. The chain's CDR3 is CASSYVLPSGTGTDTQYF. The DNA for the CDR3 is TGTGCCAGCAGTTACGTCCTCCCCTCAGGAACGGGGACAGATACGCAGTATTTT.